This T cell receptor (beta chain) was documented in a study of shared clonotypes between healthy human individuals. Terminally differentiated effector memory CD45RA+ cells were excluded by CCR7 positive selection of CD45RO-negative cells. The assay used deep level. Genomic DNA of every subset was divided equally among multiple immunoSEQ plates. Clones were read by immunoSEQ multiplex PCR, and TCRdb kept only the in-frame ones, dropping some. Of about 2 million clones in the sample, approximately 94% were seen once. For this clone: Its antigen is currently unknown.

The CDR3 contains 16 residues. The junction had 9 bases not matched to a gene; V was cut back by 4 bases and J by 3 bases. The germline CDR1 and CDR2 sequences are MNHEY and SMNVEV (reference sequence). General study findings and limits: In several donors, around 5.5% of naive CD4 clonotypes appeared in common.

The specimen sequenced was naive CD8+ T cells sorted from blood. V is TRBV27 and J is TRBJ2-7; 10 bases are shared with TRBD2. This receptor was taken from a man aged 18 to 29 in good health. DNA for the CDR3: TGTGCCAGCAGTTCATTGGGTAGCGGGGGGATCTACGAGCAGTACTTC. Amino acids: CASSSLGSGGIYEQYF.